This TCR beta chain was observed in a study of blood T cell repertoires in COVID-19. Study context: Material from acute and convalescent COVID-19 was sourced from the United States, Italy and Spain.

Germline V lookup: CDR1 LNHDA, CDR2 SQIVND (reference sequence). The CDR3 sequence is 16 residues long. V shed 8 bases and J shed 8 bases, with 25 bases lying between them. Per the study methods: Researchers report that nucleated cell counts were estimated from reference gene primer amplification. Assay: immunoSEQ multiplex PCR; the TCRdb copy retains only in-frame clones and omits some. The V and J calls and clone size come from that table; D and trimming were worked out from the DNA. The sample has under 200,000 clones, roughly 81% seen once; the top ten hold less than 3.5%. The genes are TRBV19 and TRBJ2-1; a possible D gene is TRBD2 (5 bases). This receptor was identified in a woman older than 75 with COVID-19, enrolled during active disease. The specimen was peripheral blood. The CDR3 here is CASRQSGSAWVDEQFF. CDR3 sequence (DNA): TGTGCCAGTCGTCAGAGTGGGAGCGCGTGGGTAGATGAGCAGTTCTTC.